Each of the 24 T cell receptor beta chains below was sequenced from the same sample in a study of shared clonotypes between healthy human individuals. TCRdb's copy holds only in-frame clones and misses some; the assay was immunoSEQ multiplex PCR. The sample includes fewer than 600,000 clones, 60% to 80% of them seen just once. Sequencing was carried out using PBMCs. All receptors derive from a woman in her forties in good health. Some clones in this sample may be carry-over from other donors' samples.

The V and J genes are TRBV5-4 and TRBJ2-5; the D gene could be TRBD1 or TRBD2 (5 bases each). Germline V CDR1 and CDR2: SGHNT, YYREEE (reference sequence). CDR3 length: 13 amino acids. V lost 4 bases to trimming and J lost 11 bases, with 18 bases between them. The CDR3 region has the DNA TGTGCCAGCAGCGTGGACAAGGCTAGGGAGCAGTACTTC. It translates to CASSVDKAREQYF.

The V and J genes are TRBV5-6 and TRBJ2-2, with 11 bases fitting TRBD2. J lost 9 bases, V lost 4 bases, and 11 bases had no gene match. CDR3 length equals 16 residues. Looked up from germline, CDR1 is SGHDT and CDR2 is YYEEEE. The CDR3 here is CASSLYSGRGTRELFF. CDR3 DNA sequence: TGTGCCAGCAGCCTGTATAGCGGGAGGGGTACCAGGGAGCTGTTTTTT.

The CDR3 sequence: CASSYIVNTEAFF. In nucleotides, the CDR3 is TGTGCCAGCAGTTACATCGTGAACACTGAAGCTTTCTTT. This chain connects TRBV6-5 to TRBJ1-1; D unresolved. V lost 2 bases to trimming and J lost 0 bases, with 4 bases between them. The CDR3 is made up of 13 amino acids. Germline assignment: CDR1 MNHEY and CDR2 SVGAGI.

The V and J genes are TRBV10-3 and TRBJ2-3; 11 bases align to TRBD2. Per the germline V gene, CDR1 is ENHRY and CDR2 is SYGVKD. This CDR3 region has 14 residues. V lost 10 bases, J lost 0 bases, and 3 bases stayed unmatched. The DNA of the CDR3 is TGTGCCACCACTAGCGGGAGAAGCACAGATACGCAGTATTTT. Its protein is CATTSGRSTDTQYF.

The chain couples TRBV27 to TRBJ1-5; TRBD1 is a possible D gene (5 bases). Germline lookup yields CDR1 MNHEY and CDR2 SMNVEV (reference sequence). CDR3 length equals 14 residues. V was trimmed by 4 bases and J by 5 bases, leaving 12 bases between them. The CDR3 protein is CASSWKGRDQPQHF. The CDR3 nucleotides read TGTGCCAGCAGTTGGAAGGGCAGGGATCAGCCCCAGCATTTT.

The chain has TRBV4-1 and TRBJ2-3; 7 bases fit TRBD1. This CDR3 contains 16 residues. From germline, CDR1 is MGHRA and CDR2 YSYEKL. J was trimmed by 2 bases and V by 4 bases; bases with no gene match: 9. CDR3 DNA: TGCGCCAGCAGCCGAACAGGGGCGCTTCTCACAGATACGCAGTATTTT. Encoded protein: CASSRTGALLTDTQYF.

This chain links TRBV7-9 with TRBJ1-4; no definite D call. The V and J ends lost 6 bases and 8 bases respectively, with 16 bases between them. The CDR3 spans 14 residues. Germline V CDR1 and CDR2: SEHNR, FQNEAQ (reference sequence). The CDR3 nucleotides are TGTGCCAGCAGTATTGTGGGCATAGGGGAAAAACTGTTTTTT. Translation: CASSIVGIGEKLFF.

The V and J genes are TRBV25-1 and TRBJ2-1; D possibly matches TRBD1 or TRBD2 (5 bases each). Germline values: CDR1 MGHDK, CDR2 SYGVNS. The CDR3 extends over 16 amino acids. Trimming took off 3 bases at V and 4 bases at J, with 16 bases between the two ends. CDR3 residues: CASSDWTGRSYNEQFF. DNA for the CDR3: TGTGCCAGCAGTGATTGGACGGGACGCAGTTACAATGAGCAGTTCTTC.

Concerning this clone itself: Given a much more abundant clone one base away, this may be a read error. Other DNA sequences in this specimen translate into the identical CDR3. The V gene is TRBV30, the J gene TRBJ2-2, with 13 bases aligning to TRBD2. The CDR3 sequence is 16 residues long. The junction had 8 bases not matched to a gene; V was cut back by 4 bases and J by 6 bases. Germline CDR1 and CDR2: GTSNPN and SVGIG (reference sequence). CDR3 amino acids: CAWTLGLAGVAGELFF. Here the CDR3 DNA reads TGTGCCTGGACCCTAGGACTAGCGGGAGTGGCCGGGGAGCTGTTTTTT.

This clone was seen just once. The J gene is TRBJ2-1, the V gene TRBV7-3, with TRBD1 matching 9 bases. Trimming at V came to 3 bases and at J to 7 bases, leaving 1 base not matched to a gene. The CDR3 consists of 13 residues. Germline V gene lookup returns CDR1 SGHTA and CDR2 FQGTGA. The chain's CDR3 is CASSLGQGNEQFF. CDR3 bases: TGTGCCAGCAGCTTGGGACAGGGTAATGAGCAGTTCTTC.

This rearrangement joins TRBV29-1 to TRBJ1-2, with 10 bases that match TRBD1. V was pared by 6 bases and J by 6 bases, with 7 bases of the junction left unmatched. CDR1 and CDR2 from the germline V gene are SQVTM and ANQGSEA. The CDR3 extends over 13 amino acids. The CDR3 sequence: CSVDGTGANGYTF. CDR3 DNA: TGCAGCGTAGATGGGACAGGGGCCAATGGCTACACCTTC.

This clone has more than one count but fewer than ten. V is TRBV19 and J is TRBJ2-6; a weak D match, TRBD1 (6 bases). CDR1 is LNHDA, CDR2 SQIVND, per germline (reference sequence). The CDR3 runs to 16 residues. With 5 bases removed from V and 0 bases from J, the gap between germline ends came to 11 bases. CDR3: CASSVGATSGANVLTF. The CDR3 nucleotides are TGTGCCAGTAGTGTGGGGGCGACCTCTGGGGCCAACGTCCTGACTTTC.

Regarding this clone: A far larger clone is a single base away, which makes a read error likely. This sequence joins TRBV27 and TRBJ1-1; D possibly corresponds to TRBD1 (5 bases). V gave up 2 bases and J gave up 4 bases, with 14 bases separating them. The CDR3 is made up of 15 amino acids. Germline V CDR1 and CDR2: MNHEY, SMNVEV (reference sequence). The CDR3 nucleotides are TGTGCCAGCAGTTTACGGACACCCATGAGCACTGAAGCTTTCTTT. Translating it yields CASSLRTPMSTEAFF.

The chain carries TRBV5-4 and TRBJ2-7, with 7 bases matching TRBD1. V lost 0 bases, J lost 0 bases, and 9 bases stayed unmatched. The CDR3 runs to 17 residues. CDR1 is SGHNT and CDR2 is YYREEE in the germline V gene (reference sequence). The CDR3 DNA is TGTGCCAGCAGCTTGGGAGGGGGCGGTTCGAGCTCCTACGAGCAGTACTTC. It yields the protein CASSLGGGGSSSYEQYF.

The chain employs TRBV18 and TRBJ1-2, with no clear D. Trimming left V 2 bases short and J 8 bases short, with 9 bases between. The germline CDR1 and CDR2 sequences are KGHSH and LQKENI. The CDR3 runs 12 residues. The CDR3 reads CASSPVEEGYTF. For the CDR3, the DNA is TGTGCCAGCTCACCAGTGGAGGAAGGCTACACCTTC.

In the case of this clone: A much larger clone sits a single nucleotide away, making a read error possible. The rearrangement uses TRBV14 and TRBJ2-7; D might be TRBD2 (5 bases). Germline CDR1 and CDR2: SGHDN and FVKESK. This CDR3 has 14 amino acids. With 1 base removed from V and 6 bases from J, the gap between germline ends came to 13 bases. The chain's CDR3 is CASSQVKGVVEQYF. The CDR3 coding sequence is TGTGCCAGCAGCCAAGTTAAGGGAGTTGTCGAGCAGTACTTC.

V and J are TRBV28 and TRBJ1-1, with D possibly matching TRBD1 (6 bases). The CDR3 has 15 residues. V lost 6 bases, J lost 1 base, and 15 bases lay in between. Germline V gives CDR1 MDHEN, CDR2 SYDVKM. The CDR3 region is CASRPGGQRNTEAFF. The CDR3, as DNA: TGTGCCAGCAGACCGGGGGGGCAAAGGAACACTGAAGCTTTCTTT.

This chain uses TRBV7-8 with TRBJ2-7; perhaps TRBD2 as D (5 bases). The germline V gene encodes CDR1 SGHVS and CDR2 FQNEAQ. The CDR3 consists of 16 residues. The germline V and J ends were trimmed by 0 bases and 5 bases, with 17 bases remaining between them. DNA for the CDR3: TGTGCCAGCAGCTTAGCGACCGCCGGGAACGGGGACGAGCAGTACTTC. Translated, it gives CASSLATAGNGDEQYF.

This sequence joins TRBV29-1 and TRBJ2-5, with 7 bases identical to TRBD1. Losses at the gene ends were 4 bases for V and 7 bases for J; bases not matched to a gene: 3. This CDR3 spans 11 amino acids. Germline assignment: CDR1 SQVTM and CDR2 ANQGSEA. The CDR3 region is CSVGQGGTQYF. The CDR3 DNA reads TGCAGCGTTGGACAGGGTGGGACCCAGTACTTC. Combining the CDR3 with reference TRBV29-1 and TRBJ2-5 gives the whole variable domain SAVISQKPSRDICQRGTSLTIQCQVDSQVTMMFWYRQQPGQSLTLIATANQGSEATYESGFVIDKFPISRPNLTFSTLTVSNMSPEDSSIYLCSVGQGGTQYFGPGTRLLVL.

The J gene is TRBJ2-3, the V gene TRBV9, with 12 bases identical to TRBD2. Unmatched junction bases numbered 8, after V lost 0 bases and J lost 6 bases. CDR1 is SGDLS and CDR2 is YYNGEE in the germline V gene. The CDR3 has 17 amino acids. The CDR3 sequence: CASSVAPSGRADDTQYF. The CDR3 DNA reads TGTGCCAGCAGCGTAGCTCCTAGCGGGAGGGCTGACGATACGCAGTATTTT.

The genes are TRBV9 and TRBJ2-2; D possibly uses TRBD1 or TRBD2 (6 bases each). V lost 0 bases and J lost 2, with 20 bases in between. The CDR3 totals 19 residues. Germline-derived CDR1 and CDR2 are SGDLS and YYNGEE. CDR3 sequence reads: CASSVAMSGRGANTGELFF. The CDR3 nucleotides read TGTGCCAGCAGCGTAGCTATGTCGGGTAGGGGGGCAAACACCGGGGAGCTGTTTTTT.

This sequence joins TRBV29-1 and TRBJ1-2, with 9 bases fitting TRBD1. This CDR3 has 13 residues. Germline assignment: CDR1 SQVTM and CDR2 ANQGSEA. The CDR3 protein is CTTGTGLDYGYTF. The CDR3 DNA follows: TGCACTACGGGGACAGGGTTGGACTATGGCTACACCTTC.

The chain recombines TRBV29-1 with TRBJ2-3, with no clear D. Trimming took off 4 bases at V and 4 bases at J, with 9 bases between the two ends. The CDR3 is 12 amino acids. Germline V gives CDR1 SQVTM, CDR2 ANQGSEA. CDR3 DNA sequence: TGCAGCGTTGTGGTGGCGGCAGATACGCAGTATTTT. Protein sequence: CSVVVAADTQYF.

The gene calls are TRBV2 and TRBJ2-2, with 10 bases matching TRBD2. This CDR3 contains 15 residues. V lost 6 bases to trimming and J lost 5 bases; unmatched junction nucleotides: 6. Per germline, CDR1 SNHLY and CDR2 FYNNEI. CDR3 DNA: TGTGCCAGCAGCTTGACTAGCGGGCGGACCGGGGAGCTGTTTTTT. It specifies CASSLTSGRTGELFF.